The 31 T cell receptor beta chains in this list originate from one sample, sequenced in a study of blood T cells in healthy people across ages. Using a J-beta primer mix together with a sample-barcoded 5' primer, a second PCR was run for roughly 6 to 12 cycles. TCRdb redid the calling of the 5' RACE reads with MiXCR, one entry per CDR3 protein. Of 1.5 million to 1.9 million distinct CDR3 sequences in the sample, 42% were seen once. Sample: blood. Receptor source: a young woman in good health.

This clonotype was seen a single time. The rearrangement links TRBV29-1 to TRBJ2-5; TRBD1 agrees at 9 bases. Gene TRBJ2-7 matches the end of the DNA better, so the J call may be wrong. Germline V lookup: CDR1 SQVTM, CDR2 ANQGSEA. The CDR3 has 13 amino acids. The CDR3, as DNA: TGCAGTGCGACAGGGGGGGATCCCTACGAGCAGTACTTC. Amino acids: CSATGGDPYEQYF.

This clonotype was counted once. The chain joins TRBV7-2 to TRBJ2-2; perhaps TRBD1 as D (5 bases). Germline V gives CDR1 SGHTA, CDR2 FQGNSA. Trimming took off 5 bases at V and 5 bases at J, with 15 bases between the two ends. The CDR3 contains 15 residues. DNA of the CDR3: TGTGCCAGCAGCAGGTCCGGACAAGGAACCGGGGAGCTGTTTTTT. Its protein product is CASSRSGQGTGELFF.

This chain joins TRBV7-2 and TRBJ2-1; 8 nucleotides line up with TRBD1. Germline CDR1 reads SGHTA; CDR2 reads FQGNSA. Germline trimming cut 6 bases from V and 8 bases from J; bases unmatched to any gene: 12. This CDR3 is 15 amino acids long. The CDR3 reads CASSVMGQERHEQFF. The CDR3 DNA follows: TGTGCCAGCAGTGTCATGGGACAGGAGCGCCATGAGCAGTTCTTC.

This sequence joins TRBV6-5 and TRBJ2-6, with 7 bases fitting TRBD1. Germline V gene sequence: CDR1 MNHEY, CDR2 SVGAGI. V was pared by 6 bases and J by 0 bases, with 5 bases of the junction left unmatched. CDR3 length: 16 residues. The CDR3 loop reads CASRRTGDSGANVLTF. CDR3 coding DNA: TGTGCCAGCAGACGAACAGGGGACTCTGGGGCCAACGTCCTGACTTTC.

This clonotype has just a few counts. The chain employs TRBV20-1 and TRBJ2-7, with a weak D call TRBD1 (6 bases). CDR1 is DFQATT, CDR2 SNEGSKA, per germline (reference sequence). The CDR3 totals 15 residues. The V gene lost 5 bases and the J gene lost 4 bases, with 21 bases spanning the gap. This CDR3 reads CSAARTVRPLYEQYF. CDR3 sequence (DNA): TGCAGTGCTGCCCGGACAGTCCGTCCCTTATACGAGCAGTACTTC.

V usage is TRBV25-1 and J usage is TRBJ1-2; D uncertain. The CDR3 sequence is 11 residues long. V was pared by 0 bases and J by 4 bases, with 0 bases between. Germline CDR1 and CDR2: MGHDK and SYGVNS. The CDR3 here is CASSEYYGYTF. CDR3 sequence (DNA): TGTGCCAGCAGTGAATACTATGGCTACACCTTC.

V gene TRBV5-1 combines with J gene TRBJ2-7, with TRBD2 identical over 8 bases. Germline V CDR1 and CDR2: SGHRS, YFSETQ. This CDR3 is 17 amino acids long. Losses at the gene ends were 1 base for V and 0 bases for J; bases not matched to a gene: 9. DNA of the CDR3: TGCGCCAGCAGCTTGCCTAGCGGGTCCGTGAGCTCCTACGAGCAGTACTTC. Translating it yields CASSLPSGSVSSYEQYF.

The rearrangement uses TRBV4-1 and TRBJ2-7, with a tentative D call TRBD1 (6 bases). Germline V lookup: CDR1 MGHRA, CDR2 YSYEKL. V lost 3 bases and J lost 0, with 12 bases in between. The CDR3 has 15 residues. The CDR3 here is CASSHRDIASYEQYF. The CDR3 DNA follows: TGCGCCAGCAGCCACCGGGACATCGCCTCCTACGAGCAGTACTTC.

The J gene is TRBJ2-3, the V gene TRBV7-9; perhaps TRBD1 as D (7 bases). V was clipped by 6 bases and J by 5 bases, with 15 bases between them. CDR1 is SEHNR, CDR2 FQNEAQ, per germline (reference sequence). The CDR3 sequence is 14 residues long. CDR3 loop: CASSSTRGEDTQYF. CDR3 coding DNA: TGTGCCAGCAGTTCCACCAGGGGGGAAGATACGCAGTATTTT.

DNA for the CDR3: TGCAGTGTCACGGGGCCTAGGGGAGGGTACGAGCAGTACTTC. Translation: CSVTGPRGGYEQYF. The V call is TRBV20-1, the J call TRBJ2-7; 7 bases match TRBD2. CDR1 and CDR2 (germline): DFQATT, SNEGSKA (reference sequence). This CDR3 region has 14 residues. V was pared by 7 bases and J by 4 bases, with 13 bases of the junction left unmatched.

The chain recombines TRBV5-4 with TRBJ2-4, with a tentative D call TRBD1 (6 bases). The closer fit of TRBJ2-7 to the DNA end suggests the J call may be wrong. Germline-derived CDR1 and CDR2 are SGHNT and YYREEE (reference sequence). The CDR3 length is 14 residues. The chain's CDR3 is CASSLEQGFHEQYF. The CDR3 nucleotides read TGTGCCAGCAGCTTGGAACAGGGCTTTCACGAGCAGTACTTC.

The V gene is TRBV9, the J gene TRBJ2-5; D may be TRBD1 (6 bases). V lost 4 bases to trimming and J lost 11 bases, with 24 bases between them. The germline V gene encodes CDR1 SGDLS and CDR2 YYNGEE. The CDR3 is 15 residues long. Here the CDR3 DNA reads TGTGCCAGCAGCTCCTCCCGGGACAAACGACATGAGCAGTACTTC. Protein product: CASSSSRDKRHEQYF.

This rearrangement joins TRBV10-3 to TRBJ1-5; TRBD1 might be the D (5 bases). The CDR3 is 13 amino acids. The V gene's germline CDR1 is ENHRY and CDR2 SYGVKD. The V and J ends lost 3 bases and 4 bases respectively, with 7 bases between them. CDR3 sequence reads: CAISDRENQPQHF. Here the CDR3 DNA reads TGTGCCATCAGTGACAGGGAGAATCAGCCCCAGCATTTT.

This clonotype was counted between two and nine times. J is TRBJ2-1 and V is TRBV7-9; 7 nucleotides match TRBD2. This CDR3 has 13 amino acids. In germline, CDR1 is SEHNR, CDR2 FQNEAQ (reference sequence). Trimming took 5 bases from V and 9 from J; bases not matched to a gene: 7. For the CDR3, the DNA is TGTGCCAGCAGCCCAAGCGGGATCAGTGAGCAGTTCTTC. This gives the protein CASSPSGISEQFF.

This clonotype was counted only a few times. V is TRBV20-1 and J is TRBJ2-1; D is unclear. Germline CDR1 reads DFQATT; CDR2 reads SNEGSKA (reference sequence). The CDR3 contains 15 residues. Deletions cut 0 bases from V and 6 bases from J, with 15 bases between. CDR3 in DNA: TGCAGTGCTAGAGATCTCTTAATTGGGGTCAATGAGCAGTTCTTC. Protein product: CSARDLLIGVNEQFF.

This clonotype was recorded a few times. The junction shows a germline mismatch at one end, possibly a read error. J is TRBJ2-3 and V is TRBV27; 11 bases align to TRBD2. The CDR3 loop spans 14 amino acids. Germline values: CDR1 MNHEY, CDR2 SMNVEV (reference sequence). The CDR3 is CATSKGTSGYTQYF. In DNA form, the CDR3 reads TGTGCCACCAGTAAAGGGACTAGCGGATATACGCAGTATTTT.

V usage is TRBV12-3 or TRBV12-4 and J usage is TRBJ2-2; D call uncertain. V shed 4 bases and J shed 6 bases, with 9 bases lying between them. The CDR3 runs 13 residues. The CDR3 DNA sequence: TGTGCCAGCAGTTCCCTCAGCCCCGGGGAGCTGTTTTTT. Protein sequence: CASSSLSPGELFF.

To note about this clonotype: The germline gene is not matched at one end of the junction; a read error may be the cause. The V and J genes are TRBV4-1 and TRBJ1-1; D ambiguous. Germline V lookup: CDR1 MGHRA, CDR2 YSYEKL. This CDR3 is 14 amino acids long. The CDR3 is CVSMEGPGNTEAFF. Written as DNA, the CDR3 is TGCGTCAGCATGGAGGGTCCGGGTAACACTGAAGCTTTCTTT.

The chain joins TRBV13 to TRBJ2-7; D unclear. The CDR3 has 15 amino acids. Germline-derived CDR1 and CDR2 are PRHDT and FYEKMQ (reference sequence). Trimming cost V 4 bases and J 0 bases, with 13 bases left between them. The DNA for the CDR3 is TGTGCCAGCAGCTCCCGGATTAGTGGCTCCTACGAGCAGTACTTC. Encoded protein: CASSSRISGSYEQYF.

V and J are TRBV6-5 and TRBJ1-5, with D unresolved. V lost 3 bases to trimming and J lost 3 bases, with 9 bases between them. The germline V gene encodes CDR1 MNHEY and CDR2 SVGAGI. The length of the CDR3 is 14 residues. CDR3 amino acids: CASSYRRHNQPQHF. CDR3 DNA sequence: TGTGCCAGCAGTTATCGTCGTCACAATCAGCCCCAGCATTTT.

The chain employs TRBV4-3 and TRBJ2-3; no reliable D call. CDR3 length: 13 residues. Trimming took off 8 bases at V and 4 bases at J, with 13 bases between the two ends. Germline V gene data show CDR1 as LGHNA and CDR2 as YSLEER. The CDR3 nucleotides read TGCGCCAGCGCCGCCCGTTTGGCAGATACGCAGTATTTT. This codes for CASAARLADTQYF.

This clonotype occurred many times. J is TRBJ2-7 and V is TRBV4-3, with 7 bases that match TRBD1. Per germline, CDR1 LGHNA and CDR2 YSLEER. The trim removed 1 base at V and 5 bases at J, leaving 5 bases unmatched. The CDR3 spans 14 residues. The chain's CDR3 is CASSQGTGSNEQYF. Written as DNA, the CDR3 is TGCGCCAGCAGCCAAGGGACAGGTTCTAACGAGCAGTACTTC.

The rearrangement joins TRBV20-1 to TRBJ1-3; D is perhaps TRBD1 (6 bases). The CDR3 contains 15 residues. V gave up 6 bases and J gave up 0 bases, with 15 bases separating them. Germline V lookup: CDR1 DFQATT, CDR2 SNEGSKA (reference sequence). In DNA, the CDR3 is TGCAGTGCCCCTCTGGGGGGCTTCTCTGGAAACACCATATATTTT. It specifies CSAPLGGFSGNTIYF.

The chain employs TRBV30 and TRBJ1-5, with D possibly TRBD1 on 6 matching bases. Germline assignment: CDR1 GTSNPN and CDR2 SVGIG (reference sequence). Trimming removed 3 bases from V and 5 bases from J, with 11 bases in between. There are 13 residues in the CDR3. CDR3 bases: TGTGCCTGGAGCGAGACAGGCGATCAGCCCCAGCATTTT. It specifies CAWSETGDQPQHF.

This rearrangement joins TRBV20-1 to TRBJ1-1; unclear D gene. Germline CDR1 reads DFQATT; CDR2 reads SNEGSKA (reference sequence). V dropped 0 bases and J dropped 4 bases, with 18 bases sitting between them. The CDR3 runs 16 residues. The CDR3 nucleotides are TGCAGTGCTAGAGATCGGAGGAAGGGTTGGGGCACTGAAGCTTTCTTT. Its protein is CSARDRRKGWGTEAFF.

This clonotype was detected only a few times. Written as DNA, the CDR3 is TGTGCCAGCAGTTTCGTTGGGGGGGGCCGAGGCGGCCCAGATACGCAGTATTTT. Its translation is CASSFVGGGRGGPDTQYF. This chain links TRBV27 with TRBJ2-3, with D possibly TRBD2 on 7 matching bases. CDR1 is MNHEY and CDR2 is SMNVEV in the germline V gene (reference sequence). The CDR3 sequence is 18 residues long. With 3 bases removed from V and 4 bases from J, the gap between germline ends came to 23 bases.

This clonotype was counted a few times. A read error may account for a junction end that differs from germline. The V call is TRBV3-1, the J call TRBJ2-7; D unresolved. CDR3 length equals 12 residues. The germline V gene has CDR1 LGHDT and CDR2 YNNKEL (reference sequence). For the CDR3, the DNA is TGTGCCAGCCGCCAATCGGGCTACGAGCAGTACTTC. Its protein product is CASRQSGYEQYF.

The rearrangement joins TRBV20-1 to TRBJ2-3; a possible D gene is TRBD1 (5 bases). V shed 0 bases and J shed 4 bases, with 14 bases lying between them. Germline values: CDR1 DFQATT, CDR2 SNEGSKA (reference sequence). The CDR3 sequence is 15 residues long. The CDR3 reads CSARDLQGSPDTQYF. CDR3 coding DNA: TGCAGTGCTAGAGATCTGCAGGGATCGCCAGATACGCAGTATTTT.

The chain is built from TRBV5-1 and TRBJ2-6; no clear D. Looked up from germline, CDR1 is SGHRS and CDR2 is YFSETQ. V was shortened by 0 bases and J by 1 base, with 8 bases between the two germline ends. The CDR3 runs to 16 residues. In nucleotides, the CDR3 is TGCGCCAGCAGCTTGGACGGACCTTCTGGGGCCAACGTCCTGACTTTC. This codes for CASSLDGPSGANVLTF.

In regard to this clonotype: A single base separates this from a much larger clone, so it may be a read error. DNA for the CDR3: TGTACCAGCAGAAGCGGGGGGTACAATGAGCAGTTCTTC. This gives the protein CTSRSGGYNEQFF. V usage is TRBV14 and J usage is TRBJ2-1; TRBD2 matches 9 bases. The CDR3 consists of 13 residues. Germline CDR1 SGHDN, CDR2 FVKESK.

A few counts support this clonotype. V is TRBV4-1 and J is TRBJ1-6; TRBD1 is a possible D gene (5 bases). The CDR3 runs to 13 residues. CDR1 MGHRA and CDR2 YSYEKL come from the germline V gene. The germline V and J ends were trimmed by 3 bases and 6 bases, with 6 bases remaining between them. The CDR3 region has the DNA TGCGCCAGCAGCCAGGGGGTTAATTCACCCCTCCACTTT. Protein: CASSQGVNSPLHF.